This T cell receptor (beta chain) was captured by sequencing in a study of response to subunit inactivated influenza vaccine listed by TCRdb under 2018. For context, the study as a whole: To follow how T cells responded to a trivalent subunit inactivated influenza vaccine, the researchers relied on deep quantitative profiling of the T cell receptor repertoire.

General findings and caveats noted by the study authors: It was suggested by the authors that each seasonal influenza vaccination may recruit only a limited number of new T cells.

The library was generated by RT-PCR. This sample was sequenced with an Illumina HiSeq 2500. The raw public data were reprocessed by TCRdb itself: fastp quality trimming at Q25, MiXCR clonotype calling, in-frame beta chains only. Rows are combined by CDR3 protein, so each entry shows the most common genes and DNA. The sample table shows just under 250,000 distinct CDR3 sequences, and 10% to 15% are seen once. The top ten clonotypes cover 7.8% of the sample. V sheds 0 bases and J sheds 3 bases, leaving 11 bases between their ends. CDR1 and CDR2 (SGHTA, FQGNSA) derive from the germline V gene. Including the terminal cysteine and phenylalanine, the CDR3 comprises 15 residues. Only CDR3 DNA is held: 45 bases, read in frame from base 1. About this clonotype itself: Its antigen target is currently unknown. No base quality values were provided; no much bigger clone lies one nucleotide off.

This TCR derives from a man aged 50-60 years who received an inactivated influenza vaccine. Donor details come from another sample of the same person, matched by shared clones. The chain is encoded by TRBV7-2 joined to TRBJ2-5; matching of 6 bases hints at TRBD2 as the D gene. This specimen consisted of non-naive T cells sorted from PBMCs, obtained less than 15 days before vaccination. What the cell subset or site label conveys for this sample: memory T cell fraction. The CDR3 reads as follows: CASSLAGLAEETQYF. The DNA sequence is TGTGCCAGCAGCTTAGCGGGTTTAGCGGAAGAGACCCAGTACTTC.